These T cell receptor beta chains were read from a single sample in a study of beta chain features in type 1 diabetes. The method was immunoSEQ multiplex PCR; TCRdb's version includes in-frame clones alone and lacks a portion of them. The table includes about 180,000 clones, approximately 13% detected once. The sequenced material came from central memory CD4+ T cells from blood. All receptors derive from a woman aged 18 to 35 in good health. Each CDR3 is given with its conserved first and last residue. D genes are given only for firm matches. Where a row states a size, it is once, few, many or the class of an expanded clone; other rows omit it.

-	TRBJ1-5	TRBV11-3	-	15	TGTGCCAGCAGCTTCGACGGGGGGTACAATCAGCCCCAGCATTTT	CASSFDGGYNQPQHF
-	TRBJ1-2	TRBV25-1	-	13	TGTGCCAGCAGGCCACAGAGCAACTATGGCTACACCTTC	CASRPQSNYGYTF
few	TRBJ2-5	TRBV7-9	TRBD2	14	TGTGCCAGCAGCCCCGCAGCGGGAGGCGAGACCCAGTACTTC	CASSPAAGGETQYF
-	TRBJ1-5	TRBV27	TRBD1	14	TGTGCCAGCAGTTTGAGGACAGGCGACCAGCCCCAGCATTTT	CASSLRTGDQPQHF
few	TRBJ2-6	TRBV18	-	19	TGTGCCAGCTCACCAGTCCGGGGGTTAAGTTTCTCTGGGGCCAACGTCCTGACTTTC	CASSPVRGLSFSGANVLTF
few	TRBJ1-1	TRBV4-3	TRBD1	17	TGCGCCAGCAGCCAAGGTCCGGGACAGGGACCGAACACTGAAGCTTTCTTT	CASSQGPGQGPNTEAFF
many	TRBJ2-3	TRBV7-2	TRBD1	14	TGTGCCAGCAGCCCGGGACAGGGGATAGATACGCAGTATTTT	CASSPGQGIDTQYF
few	TRBJ2-2	TRBV28	TRBD2	20	TGTGCCAGCAGTCCCCAGGCGGGGTTAAGACTAGCGGGTCTCACCGGGGAGCTGTTTTTT	CASSPQAGLRLAGLTGELFF
few	TRBJ2-1	TRBV4-3	TRBD2	16	TGCGCCAGCAGCCAAGAATTTAGCGGGAGATTCAATGAGCAGTTCTTC	CASSQEFSGRFNEQFF
-	TRBJ2-7	TRBV10-1	TRBD2	14	TGCGCCAGCAGTGGCGGGACTAGCATCAACGAGCAGTACTTC	CASSGGTSINEQYF
few	TRBJ2-7	TRBV14	-	14	TGTGCCAGCAGCCAAGATCTACTAGCCTACGAGCAGTACTTC	CASSQDLLAYEQYF
-	TRBJ2-7	TRBV6-5	-	16	TGTGCCAGCAGTTACTCGATAAGGACAGATGGAAACGAGCAGTACTTC	CASSYSIRTDGNEQYF
-	TRBJ1-2	TRBV18	TRBD1	13	TGTGCCAGCTCACCACCCCAGGGGGCGGGCTACACCTTC	CASSPPQGAGYTF
-	TRBJ2-5	TRBV5-1	TRBD1	13	TGCGCCAGCTCGGGACAGGGTAAAGAGACCCAGTACTTC	CASSGQGKETQYF
few	TRBJ2-1	TRBV5-4	TRBD2	18	TGTGCCAGCAGCGGAGTAGCGGGGAGGAACCGATCCTACAATGAGCAGTTCTTC	CASSGVAGRNRSYNEQFF
-	TRBJ1-1	TRBV6-6	-	14	TGTGCCAGCAGTCCTTGGAGGAGCGGGACTGAAGCTTTCTTT	CASSPWRSGTEAFF
-	TRBJ2-3	TRBV29-1	TRBD2	17	TGCAGCGTTCGACTAGCGGGAGGGAGGAGTAAGGCAGATACGCAGTATTTT	CSVRLAGGRSKADTQYF
-	TRBJ2-7	TRBV5-1	TRBD1	14	TGCGCCAGCAGCTTGCAACAGGGGTTCGACGAGCAGTACTTC	CASSLQQGFDEQYF
-	TRBJ1-2	TRBV7-2	-	13	TGTGCCAGCAGCGAGTACATAACGGGAGGCTACACCTTC	CASSEYITGGYTF
-	TRBJ2-1	TRBV30	TRBD2	14	TGTGCCTGGAGGAGACTAGCGGGAGGATATGAGCAGTTCTTC	CAWRRLAGGYEQFF
-	TRBJ1-3	TRBV28	-	17	TGTGCCAGCAGGGACAGACAGGCGAGATTCTCTGGAAACACCATATATTTT	CASRDRQARFSGNTIYF
-	TRBJ2-7	TRBV2	TRBD2	15	TGTGCCAGCAGTGAATTGAAGCGGGAGAGATACGAGCAGTACTTC	CASSELKRERYEQYF
few	TRBJ1-1	TRBV4-3	TRBD1	12	TGCGCCAGCAGTCAAGGGGGCAGTGAAGCTTTCTTT	CASSQGGSEAFF
few	TRBJ2-2	TRBV7-2	-	15	TGTGCCAGCAGCTTGAGGTACCCGAACACCGGGGAGCTGTTTTTT	CASSLRYPNTGELFF
many	TRBJ2-1	TRBV9	TRBD2	17	TGTGCCAGCAGCGTAGGGAGTAGCGGGAGGGCCGGAGATGAGCAGTTCTTC	CASSVGSSGRAGDEQFF
few	TRBJ1-2	TRBV28	-	14	TGTGCCAGCACTCCCCGAGCCGGGTCCTATGGCTACACCTTC	CASTPRAGSYGYTF
many	TRBJ2-2	TRBV5-1	TRBD2	16	TGCGCCAGCAGGGCTAGCGGGAGGATGGATGACGGGGAGCTGTTTTTT	CASRASGRMDDGELFF
-	TRBJ2-3	TRBV28	-	14	TGTGCCAGCAGTTTTGGGGGCTTCTCAGATACGCAGTATTTT	CASSFGGFSDTQYF
few	TRBJ1-4	TRBV2	-	15	TGTGCCAGCAGCGCACATAGGAGCCTAAATGAAAAACTGTTTTTT	CASSAHRSLNEKLFF
-	TRBJ2-6	TRBV7-9	TRBD2	19	TGTGCCAGCAGGGGACACCGGGCTAGCGGGAGCTCTGGGGCCAACGTCCTGACTTTC	CASRGHRASGSSGANVLTF
-	TRBJ2-7	TRBV4-2	-	13	TGTGCCAGCAGCCAAACAGGTAACTACGAGCAGTACTTC	CASSQTGNYEQYF
few	TRBJ2-1	TRBV29-1	TRBD1	13	TGCAGCGGGATGGGACAGACAATCAATGAGCAGTTCTTC	CSGMGQTINEQFF
few	TRBJ1-1	TRBV5-1	-	15	TGCGCCAGCAGCTCGGGGGGACATATGAACACTGAAGCTTTCTTT	CASSSGGHMNTEAFF
few	TRBJ2-7	TRBV5-4	TRBD1	15	TGTGCCAGCAGCTCGCGGGACAGGGGGGAGGGCGAGCAGTACTTC	CASSSRDRGEGEQYF
-	TRBJ2-7	TRBV7-9	TRBD2	14	TGTGCCAGCAGCTTAGTGCGGGAGACCAACGAGCAGTACTTC	CASSLVRETNEQYF
-	TRBJ1-2	TRBV7-2	TRBD1	15	TGTGCCAGCAGCTCTCCGGACAGGGGAAACTATGGCTACACCTTC	CASSSPDRGNYGYTF
few	TRBJ1-1	TRBV18	TRBD1	15	TGTGCCAGCTCACCATGGGACAGGTTAGACACTGAAGCTTTCTTT	CASSPWDRLDTEAFF
-	TRBJ2-1	TRBV7-2	-	14	TGTGCCAGCAGCTTAGCGGGAGTACTTGGTGAGCAGTTCTTC	CASSLAGVLGEQFF
few	TRBJ2-1	TRBV5-5	-	14	TGTGCCAGCAGCTTTGTCCGGGTGGACAATGAGCAGTTCTTC	CASSFVRVDNEQFF
-	TRBJ2-7	TRBV23-1	-	14	TGCGCCAGCAGTCAAGCCAGGGACTCCTACGAGCAGTACTTC	CASSQARDSYEQYF
-	TRBJ2-7	TRBV5-1	-	13	TGCGCCAGCAGCAAACGAGAAGGGGACGAGCAGTACTTC	CASSKREGDEQYF
-	TRBJ2-5	TRBV10-3	TRBD2	17	TGTGCCATCAGTGAGTCGATGGGACTAGCGGGCCAAGAGACCCAGTACTTC	CAISESMGLAGQETQYF
few	TRBJ2-2	TRBV30	TRBD2	17	TGTGCCTGGAGTGTACCGAGCGGGAGAGTGTACACCGGGGAGCTGTTTTTT	CAWSVPSGRVYTGELFF
few	TRBJ2-1	TRBV5-4	TRBD2	17	TGTGCCAGCAGCTCGCACATAACTAGCGTAGACTACAATGAGCAGTTCTTC	CASSSHITSVDYNEQFF
few	TRBJ2-7	TRBV4-1	-	19	TGCGCCAGCAGCCAAGGGTGGAAGGTGGCGGGACTTCGCTCCTACGAGCAGTACTTC	CASSQGWKVAGLRSYEQYF
few	TRBJ1-5	TRBV29-1	-	14	TGCAGCGTTATCGGCGGGGGCGACAATCAGCCCCAGCATTTT	CSVIGGGDNQPQHF
-	TRBJ1-5	TRBV18	-	16	TGTGCCAGCTCCTCCGGAGACAGCGATAGCAATCAGCCCCAGCATTTT	CASSSGDSDSNQPQHF
-	TRBJ2-5	TRBV5-1	-	14	TGCGCCAGCAGCTACCAGGGTCTGGGAGAGACCCAGTACTTC	CASSYQGLGETQYF